These T cell receptor beta chains were read from a single sample in a study of CD8+ T cells in alopecia areata. Method: immunoSEQ multiplex PCR; TCRdb's copy keeps in-frame clones and lacks some. The table includes around 160,000 clones, less than 80% detected once. Sequencing used CD4+ T cells sorted from blood, obtained at week 24, from a patient treated with tofacitinib. The receptors here all came from a human donor with alopecia areata. Both conserved end residues are part of each CDR3. Fields, in order: V gene, D gene, clone size, J gene, CDR3 DNA, CDR3 protein. The D gene is left open where the match is weak. The listing skips clone size in some rows; elsewhere it reads once, few, many or a size class.

v_gene: TRBV29-1
d_gene: -
abundance: -
j_gene: TRBJ2-5
CDR3nt: TGCAGCGTTGAACGACAGGCCCAAGAGACCCAGTACTTC
CDR3aa: CSVERQAQETQYF

v_gene: TRBV28
d_gene: -
abundance: -
j_gene: TRBJ1-5
CDR3nt: TGTGCCAGCAGCCGTGGACAGAGCAATCAGCCCCAGCATTTT
CDR3aa: CASSRGQSNQPQHF

v_gene: TRBV30
d_gene: -
abundance: -
j_gene: TRBJ1-6
CDR3nt: TGTGCCTGGAGTGGACAGTATAATTCACCCCTCCACTTT
CDR3aa: CAWSGQYNSPLHF

v_gene: TRBV6-5
d_gene: -
abundance: -
j_gene: TRBJ1-5
CDR3nt: TGTGCCAGCAGGTCCACGCAGGGGTACTATCAGCCCCAGCATTTT
CDR3aa: CASRSTQGYYQPQHF

v_gene: TRBV5-6
d_gene: -
abundance: -
j_gene: TRBJ2-3
CDR3nt: TGTGCCAGCAGCTTGGTCCGCCTAGATACGCAGTATTTT
CDR3aa: CASSLVRLDTQYF

v_gene: TRBV7-8
d_gene: -
abundance: few
j_gene: TRBJ2-5
CDR3nt: TGTGCCAGCAGCTTAGGGGGGCAGGACCAAGAGACCCAGTACTTC
CDR3aa: CASSLGGQDQETQYF

v_gene: TRBV2
d_gene: -
abundance: many
j_gene: TRBJ2-2
CDR3nt: TGTGCCACCACAGGGGAGGGCACCGGGGAGCTGTTTTTT
CDR3aa: CATTGEGTGELFF

v_gene: TRBV15
d_gene: -
abundance: -
j_gene: TRBJ1-2
CDR3nt: TGTGCCACCAGCCGGGACGATGGACCTTATGGCTACACCTTC
CDR3aa: CATSRDDGPYGYTF

v_gene: TRBV28
d_gene: -
abundance: -
j_gene: TRBJ2-2
CDR3nt: TGTGCCAGCAGTTTTATCAACACCGGGGAGCTGTTTTTT
CDR3aa: CASSFINTGELFF

v_gene: TRBV10-3
d_gene: -
abundance: few
j_gene: TRBJ2-5
CDR3nt: TGTGCCATCAGTGAGTCAGAGACCCAGTACTTC
CDR3aa: CAISESETQYF

v_gene: TRBV7-9
d_gene: -
abundance: -
j_gene: TRBJ1-5
CDR3nt: TGTGCCAGCAGCTTAACTTCCGATCAGCCCCAGCATTTT
CDR3aa: CASSLTSDQPQHF

v_gene: TRBV6-1
d_gene: TRBD1
abundance: -
j_gene: TRBJ1-2
CDR3nt: TGTGCCAGCAGTGCCTGGGGACAGGGTGGATATTATGGCTACACCTTC
CDR3aa: CASSAWGQGGYYGYTF

v_gene: TRBV2
d_gene: -
abundance: -
j_gene: TRBJ1-2
CDR3nt: TGTGCCAGCAGTGGATTGAACTATGGCTACACCTTC
CDR3aa: CASSGLNYGYTF

v_gene: TRBV30
d_gene: -
abundance: few
j_gene: TRBJ1-6
CDR3nt: TGTGCCTGGAGTGTACGAGGGGGGGATTCACCCCTCCACTTT
CDR3aa: CAWSVRGGDSPLHF

v_gene: TRBV14
d_gene: TRBD1
abundance: -
j_gene: TRBJ1-4
CDR3nt: TGTGCCAGCAGCCCCCGACAGGGAAAAGGAGAAAAACTGTTTTTT
CDR3aa: CASSPRQGKGEKLFF

v_gene: TRBV7-9
d_gene: -
abundance: few
j_gene: TRBJ1-2
CDR3nt: TGTGCCAGCGGGGGAACGACAGTCTCCTATGGCTACACCTTC
CDR3aa: CASGGTTVSYGYTF

v_gene: TRBV5-1
d_gene: -
abundance: -
j_gene: TRBJ2-3
CDR3nt: TGCGCCAGCAGCTTCACCTCCAGCACAGATACGCAGTATTTT
CDR3aa: CASSFTSSTDTQYF

v_gene: TRBV29-1
d_gene: -
abundance: -
j_gene: TRBJ2-3
CDR3nt: TGCAGCGTTGAGGTATCTAGCACAGATACGCAGTATTTT
CDR3aa: CSVEVSSTDTQYF